Sequencing of this T cell receptor beta chain was carried out in a study of T cell repertoires in cytomegalovirus infection. The wider study: Public signatures in TCR beta pointed to CMV infection and matching HLA type. Overall study results and limits: Individuals carrying CMV plus the relevant HLA were identified by cumulative frequency of public TCR beta families.

The CDR3 runs to 15 residues. J was trimmed by 5 bases and V by 5 bases; bases with no gene match: 4. The germline gives CDR1 MGHRA, CDR2 YSYEKL. TCRdb called the reads again in MiXCR, with one record for every CDR3 protein. The table shows approximately 500,000 distinct CDR3 sequences, with approximately 15% occurring only once. This clonotype was found a few times. The antigen is undetermined. This clonotype originated in a human donor in good health (CMV status not recorded). Some clones in this sample may be carry-over from other donors' samples. This chain uses TRBV4-1 with TRBJ2-2, with 11 nucleotides matching TRBD2. Sequenced input: CD8+ T cells from PBMCs. CDR3 sequence (DNA): TGCGCCAGCAGCGTTACTAGCGGGGGAACCGGGGAGCTGTTTTTT. This translates into CASSVTSGGTGELFF.